This record covers a single T cell receptor (beta chain). Construction of the TCRbeta library involved unique molecular identifiers. TCRdb reanalysed the PCR reads using MiXCR and keeps one entry per CDR3 protein. There are 450,000 to 500,000 distinct CDR3 sequences in the sample; roughly an eighth occur only once, and about 5% lies in the top ten. This sample was included in a study of T-cell reconstitution after alpha-beta-depleted transplantation in children. The specimen was PBMCs from the stem cell graft donor, collected from the stem cell graft. The receptor comes from a human donor who donated a stem cell graft to a child with combined immunodeficiency.

The DNA for the CDR3 is TGTGCCAGCAGCCACGGGACTAGCGCTTTCTCCTACAATGAGCAGTTCTTC. Amino acids: CASSHGTSAFSYNEQFF. The rearrangement joins TRBV7-8 to TRBJ2-1, with TRBD2 matching 10 bases. Germline V CDR1 and CDR2: SGHVS, FQNEAQ. V lost 5 bases and J lost 0; bases outside the gene matches: 7. This CDR3 region has 17 residues.